This T cell receptor beta chain originates from a study of breast tumors, draining lymph nodes, adjacent tissues. Study-level results: The lymph node origin of tumor T cells was framed as consistent with a hypothesis, not demonstrated. Luminal-like breast cancer showed significantly higher tumor–nontumor repertoire similarity than basal-like. The data were judged consistent with most tumor T cells coming from lymph node and expanding in tumor. Tumor repertoires ranked between lymph nodes and nontumor tissue in diversity, with V and J gene preferences.

With respect to this clonotype: No antigen is known for it.

The CDR3 is 15 residues long. Unmatched junction bases numbered 7, after V lost 4 bases and J lost 0 bases. From germline, CDR1 is SGHRS and CDR2 YFSETQ. TCRdb reprocessed the multiplex PCR reads with MiXCR, giving one entry per CDR3 protein. Of about 9,000 distinct CDR3 sequences detected, 40% to 50% appear once; the ten largest clones hold 12% to 15%. The sequence came from a female donor with breast cancer. Some clones in this sample may be carry-over from other donors' samples. Sequenced input: tumor-adjacent breast tissue. This sequence joins TRBV5-1 and TRBJ2-7; 7 positions agree with TRBD1. The CDR3 loop is CASSKGGRDSYEQYF. The CDR3, as DNA: TGCGCCAGCAGCAAAGGGGGCCGGGACTCCTACGAGCAGTACTTC.